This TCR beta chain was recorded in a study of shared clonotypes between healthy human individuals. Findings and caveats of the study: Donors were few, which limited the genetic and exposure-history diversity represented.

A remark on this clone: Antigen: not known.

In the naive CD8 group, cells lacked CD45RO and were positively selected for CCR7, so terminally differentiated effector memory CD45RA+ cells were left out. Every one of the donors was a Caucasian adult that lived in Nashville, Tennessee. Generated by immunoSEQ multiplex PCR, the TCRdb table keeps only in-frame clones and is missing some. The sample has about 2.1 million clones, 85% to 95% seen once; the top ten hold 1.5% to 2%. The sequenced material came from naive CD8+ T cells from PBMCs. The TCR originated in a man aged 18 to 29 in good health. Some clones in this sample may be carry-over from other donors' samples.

CDR3 in amino acids: CASSAPGASGRNSYEQYF. CDR3 nucleotide sequence: TGTGCCAGCAGTGCACCTGGGGCTAGCGGGCGGAACTCCTACGAGCAGTACTTC. This chain joins TRBV6-4 and TRBJ2-7, with 8 bases that match TRBD2. V shed 4 bases and J 0 bases; nucleotides not matched to a gene: 14. Germline loops: CDR1 MRHNA, CDR2 SNTAGT. The CDR3 extends over 18 amino acids.